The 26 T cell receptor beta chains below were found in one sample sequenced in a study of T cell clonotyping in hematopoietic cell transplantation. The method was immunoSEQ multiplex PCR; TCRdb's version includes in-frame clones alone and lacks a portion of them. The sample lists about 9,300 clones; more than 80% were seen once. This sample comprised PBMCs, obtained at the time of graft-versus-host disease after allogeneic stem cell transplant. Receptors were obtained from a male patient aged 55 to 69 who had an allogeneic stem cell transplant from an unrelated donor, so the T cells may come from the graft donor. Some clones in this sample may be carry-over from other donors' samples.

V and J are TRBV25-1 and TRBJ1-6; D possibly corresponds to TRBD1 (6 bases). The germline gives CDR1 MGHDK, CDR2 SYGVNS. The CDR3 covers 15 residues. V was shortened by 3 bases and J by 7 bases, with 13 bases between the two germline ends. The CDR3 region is CASSEHREWNSPLHF. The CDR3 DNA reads TGTGCCAGCAGTGAGCACAGGGAGTGGAATTCACCCCTCCACTTT.

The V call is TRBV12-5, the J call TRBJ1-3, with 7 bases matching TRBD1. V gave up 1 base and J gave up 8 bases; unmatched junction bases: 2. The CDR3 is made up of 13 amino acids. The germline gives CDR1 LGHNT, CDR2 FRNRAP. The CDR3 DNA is TGTGCTAGTGGTTTGGGACAGGGATACACCATATATTTT. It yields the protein CASGLGQGYTIYF.

The CDR3 is CASSGLDGRTYGYTF. CDR3 coding DNA: TGTGCCAGCAGTGGACTTGATGGGCGCACCTATGGCTACACCTTC. This chain joins TRBV25-1 and TRBJ1-2; no firm D call. Per the germline V gene, CDR1 is MGHDK and CDR2 is SYGVNS. The CDR3 covers 15 residues. V was pared by 4 bases and J by 4 bases, with 16 bases between.

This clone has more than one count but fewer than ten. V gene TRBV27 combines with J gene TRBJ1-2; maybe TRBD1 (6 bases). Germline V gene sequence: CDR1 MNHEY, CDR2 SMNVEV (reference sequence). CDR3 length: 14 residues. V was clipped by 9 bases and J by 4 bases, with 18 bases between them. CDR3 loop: CASKPHKGGYGYTF. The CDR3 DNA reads TGTGCCAGTAAACCACACAAGGGGGGCTATGGCTACACCTTC.

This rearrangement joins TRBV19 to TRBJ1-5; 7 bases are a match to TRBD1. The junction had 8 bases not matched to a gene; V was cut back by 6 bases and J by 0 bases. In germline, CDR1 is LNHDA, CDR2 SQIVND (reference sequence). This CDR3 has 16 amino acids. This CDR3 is CASSNRGQISNQPQHF. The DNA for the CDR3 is TGTGCCAGTAGCAATCGGGGACAGATTAGCAATCAGCCCCAGCATTTT. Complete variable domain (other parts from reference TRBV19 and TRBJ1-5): DGGITQSPKYLFRKEGQNVTLSCEQNLNHDAMYWYRQDPGQGLRLIYYSQIVNDFQKGDIAEGYSVSREKKESFPLTVTSAQKNPTAFYLCASSNRGQISNQPQHFGDGTRLSIL.

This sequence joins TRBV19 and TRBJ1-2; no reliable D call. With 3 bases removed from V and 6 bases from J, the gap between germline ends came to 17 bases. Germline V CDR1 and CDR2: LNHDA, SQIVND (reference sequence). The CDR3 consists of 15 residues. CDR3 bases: TGTGCCAGTAGTATTACGGAAGGGTCCCCAAATGGCTACACCTTC. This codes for CASSITEGSPNGYTF.

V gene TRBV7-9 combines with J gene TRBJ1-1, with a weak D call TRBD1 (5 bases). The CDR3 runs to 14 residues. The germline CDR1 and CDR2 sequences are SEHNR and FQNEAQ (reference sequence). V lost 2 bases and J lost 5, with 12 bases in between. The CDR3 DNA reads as TGTGCCAGCAGCTTATGGGGGGGAGTAACTGAAGCTTTCTTT. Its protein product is CASSLWGGVTEAFF.

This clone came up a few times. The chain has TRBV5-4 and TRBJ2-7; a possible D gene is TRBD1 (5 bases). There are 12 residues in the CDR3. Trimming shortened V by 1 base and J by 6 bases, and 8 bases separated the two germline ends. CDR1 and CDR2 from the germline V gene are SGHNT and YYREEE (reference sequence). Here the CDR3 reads CASSLPQGEQYF. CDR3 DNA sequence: TGTGCCAGCAGCTTGCCCCAGGGCGAGCAGTACTTC.

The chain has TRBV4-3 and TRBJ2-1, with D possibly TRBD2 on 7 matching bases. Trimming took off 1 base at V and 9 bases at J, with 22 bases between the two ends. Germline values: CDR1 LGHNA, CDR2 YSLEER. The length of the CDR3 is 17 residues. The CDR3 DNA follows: TGCGCCAGCAGCCAAGTGCCGGGGGGCTCCCCTCGGGGTGAGCAGTTCTTC. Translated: CASSQVPGGSPRGEQFF.

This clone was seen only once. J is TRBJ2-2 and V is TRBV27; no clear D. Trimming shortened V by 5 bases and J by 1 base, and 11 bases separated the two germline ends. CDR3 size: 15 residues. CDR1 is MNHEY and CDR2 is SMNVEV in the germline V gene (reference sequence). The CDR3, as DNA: TGTGCCAGCAGTCCTTATCGTGGGAACACCGGGGAGCTGTTTTTT. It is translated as CASSPYRGNTGELFF.

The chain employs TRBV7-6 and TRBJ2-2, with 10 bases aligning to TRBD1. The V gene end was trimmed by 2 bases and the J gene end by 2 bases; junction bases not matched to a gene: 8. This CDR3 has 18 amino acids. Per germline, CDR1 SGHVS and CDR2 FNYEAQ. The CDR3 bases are TGTGCCAGCAGCTTATTTCCGGGGACAGGGGTTAACACCGGGGAGCTGTTTTTT. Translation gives CASSLFPGTGVNTGELFF.

This CDR3 reads CASSQAGLEAYEQYF. In DNA, the CDR3 is TGCGCCAGCAGCCAAGCGGGGCTGGAGGCATACGAGCAGTACTTC. The chain carries TRBV4-1 and TRBJ2-7; TRBD1 or TRBD2 may be the D gene (5 bases each). Between the trimmed V and J ends, which lost 1 base and 4 bases, there was a span of 14 bases. Germline CDR1 and CDR2: MGHRA and YSYEKL. This CDR3 spans 15 amino acids.

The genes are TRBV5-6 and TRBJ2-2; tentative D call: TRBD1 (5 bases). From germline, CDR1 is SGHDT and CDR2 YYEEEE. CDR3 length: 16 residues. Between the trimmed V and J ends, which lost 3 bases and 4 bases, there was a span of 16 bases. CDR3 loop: CASSSYPDQGTGELFF. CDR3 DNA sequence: TGTGCCAGCAGCTCGTACCCGGACCAGGGCACCGGGGAGCTGTTTTTT.

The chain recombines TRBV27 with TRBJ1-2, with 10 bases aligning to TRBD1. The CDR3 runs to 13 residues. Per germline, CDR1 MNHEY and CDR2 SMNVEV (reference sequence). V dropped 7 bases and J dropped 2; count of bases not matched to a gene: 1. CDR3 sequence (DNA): TGTGCCAGCAAGGGACAGGGGAACTATGGCTACACCTTC. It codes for CASKGQGNYGYTF.

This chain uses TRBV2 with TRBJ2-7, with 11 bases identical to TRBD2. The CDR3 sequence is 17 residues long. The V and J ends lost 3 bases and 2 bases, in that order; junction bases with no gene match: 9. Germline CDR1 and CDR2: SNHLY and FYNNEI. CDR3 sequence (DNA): TGTGCCAGCAGTGACTCGCAACTAGCGGGGGTCCCCTACGAGCAGTACTTC. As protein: CASSDSQLAGVPYEQYF.

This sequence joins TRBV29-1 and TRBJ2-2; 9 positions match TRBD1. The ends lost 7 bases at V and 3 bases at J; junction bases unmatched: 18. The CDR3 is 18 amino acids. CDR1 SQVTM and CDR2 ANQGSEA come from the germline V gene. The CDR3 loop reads CSAAAYRGRKSDTGELFF. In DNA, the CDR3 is TGCAGCGCGGCCGCTTACAGGGGGCGTAAGTCGGACACCGGGGAGCTGTTTTTT.

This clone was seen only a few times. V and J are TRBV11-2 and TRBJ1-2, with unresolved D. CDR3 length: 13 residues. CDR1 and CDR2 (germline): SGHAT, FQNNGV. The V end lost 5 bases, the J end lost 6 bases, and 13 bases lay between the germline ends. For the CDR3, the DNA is TGTGCCAGCAGCCCGTCTAGCTATCATGGCTACACCTTC. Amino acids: CASSPSSYHGYTF.

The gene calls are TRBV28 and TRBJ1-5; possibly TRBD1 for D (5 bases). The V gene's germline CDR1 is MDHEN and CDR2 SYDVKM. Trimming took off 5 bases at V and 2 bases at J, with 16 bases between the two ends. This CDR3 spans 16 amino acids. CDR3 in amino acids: CASSPIGWGGNQPQHF. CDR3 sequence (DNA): TGTGCCAGCAGTCCCATAGGGTGGGGGGGCAATCAGCCCCAGCATTTT.

CDR3 residues: CASSYPPTGSYGYTF. DNA for the CDR3: TGTGCCAGCAGTTACCCGCCCACAGGGTCCTATGGCTACACCTTC. The J gene is TRBJ1-2, the V gene TRBV6-6; D might be TRBD1 (6 bases). Deletions cut 2 bases from V and 4 bases from J, with 14 bases between. Germline V gene lookup returns CDR1 MNHNY and CDR2 SVGAGI (reference sequence). The CDR3 is made up of 15 amino acids.

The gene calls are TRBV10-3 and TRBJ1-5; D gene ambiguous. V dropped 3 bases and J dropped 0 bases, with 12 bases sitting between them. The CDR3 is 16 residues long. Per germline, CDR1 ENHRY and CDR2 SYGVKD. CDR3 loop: CAISDSPGYSNQPQHF. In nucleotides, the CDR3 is TGTGCCATCAGTGACTCACCGGGTTATAGCAATCAGCCCCAGCATTTT.

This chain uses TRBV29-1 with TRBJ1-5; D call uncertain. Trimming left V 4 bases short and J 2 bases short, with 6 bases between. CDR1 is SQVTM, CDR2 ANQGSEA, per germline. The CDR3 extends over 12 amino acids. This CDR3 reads CSVASGNQPQHF. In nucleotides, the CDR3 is TGCAGCGTTGCGTCAGGCAATCAGCCCCAGCATTTT.

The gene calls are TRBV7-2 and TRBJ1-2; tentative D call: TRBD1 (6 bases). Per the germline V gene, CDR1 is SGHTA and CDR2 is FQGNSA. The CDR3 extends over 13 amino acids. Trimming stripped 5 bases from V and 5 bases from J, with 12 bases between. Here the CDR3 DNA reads TGTGCCAGCAGCGGAACAGGGATTTATGGCTACACCTTC. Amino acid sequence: CASSGTGIYGYTF.

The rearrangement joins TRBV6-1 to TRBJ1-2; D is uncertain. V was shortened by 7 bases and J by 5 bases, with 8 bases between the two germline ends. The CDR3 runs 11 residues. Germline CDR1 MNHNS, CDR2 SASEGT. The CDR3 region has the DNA TGTGCCAGCACTAGAGGTTATGGCTACACCTTC. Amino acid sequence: CASTRGYGYTF.

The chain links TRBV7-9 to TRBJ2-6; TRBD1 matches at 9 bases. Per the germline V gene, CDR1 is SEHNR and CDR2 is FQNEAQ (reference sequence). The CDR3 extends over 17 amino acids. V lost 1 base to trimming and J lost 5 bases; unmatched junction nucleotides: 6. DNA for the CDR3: TGTGCCAGCAGCTTAGTAGGGGACAGGGCATGGGCCAACGTCCTGACTTTC. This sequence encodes CASSLVGDRAWANVLTF.

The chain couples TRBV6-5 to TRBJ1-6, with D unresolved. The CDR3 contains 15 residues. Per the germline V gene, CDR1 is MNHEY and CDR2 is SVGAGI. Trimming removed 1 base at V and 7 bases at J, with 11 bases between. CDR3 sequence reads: CASSYLKLKNSPLHF. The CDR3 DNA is TGTGCCAGCAGTTACTTGAAATTGAAGAATTCACCCCTCCACTTT.

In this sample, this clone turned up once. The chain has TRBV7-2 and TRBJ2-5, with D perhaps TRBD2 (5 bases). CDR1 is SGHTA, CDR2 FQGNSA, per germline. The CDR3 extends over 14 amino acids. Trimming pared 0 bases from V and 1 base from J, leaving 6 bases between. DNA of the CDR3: TGTGCCAGCAGCTTAGCGGGAGCCCAAGAGACCCAGTACTTC. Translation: CASSLAGAQETQYF.